Presented here are 9 T cell receptor beta chains from one specimen sequenced in a study of T cell changes during pregnancy in multiple sclerosis. Sequenced by immunoSEQ multiplex PCR; TCRdb stores in-frame clones only, minus some. Here the sample spans approximately 40,000 clones, approximately 88% being singletons. Sequencing used peripheral blood, obtained in the first trimester of pregnancy. The receptors shown here come from a female donor in good health, enrolled as a control in a pregnancy study.

The V gene is TRBV10-2, the J gene TRBJ2-6, with D unclear. The germline CDR1 and CDR2 sequences are WSHSY and SAAADI. This CDR3 is built from 15 residues. Trimming stripped 6 bases from V and 1 base from J, with 10 bases between. The CDR3 sequence is CASSYLSSGANVLTF. The CDR3 DNA reads as TGCGCCAGCAGCTACCTGAGTTCTGGGGCCAACGTCCTGACTTTC.

The chain employs TRBV7-3 and TRBJ2-7, with 7 bases aligning to TRBD2. This CDR3 is 15 amino acids long. The junction had 10 bases not matched to a gene; V was cut back by 3 bases and J by 5 bases. Germline assignment: CDR1 SGHTA and CDR2 FQGTGA. As DNA, the CDR3 is TGTGCCAGCAGCTTGGGAGCGGGGTCCCCGAACGAGCAGTACTTC. Translated: CASSLGAGSPNEQYF. The full variable domain, rest sourced from reference TRBV7-3 and TRBJ2-7, is GAGVSQTPSNKVTEKGKYVELRCDPISGHTALYWYRQSLGQGPEFLIYFQGTGAADDSGLPNDRFFAVRPEGSVSTLKIQRTERGDSAVYLCASSLGAGSPNEQYFGPGTRLTVT.

The genes are TRBV29-1 and TRBJ2-7, with D tentatively TRBD2 (6 bases). CDR1 is SQVTM and CDR2 is ANQGSEA in the germline V gene. V gave up 5 bases and J gave up 3 bases, with 20 bases separating them. The CDR3 sequence is 15 residues long. CDR3 nucleotides: TGCAGCGTTCCCGACTCGGGGGTAGGCGGCTACGAGCAGTACTTC. It is translated as CSVPDSGVGGYEQYF.

The chain employs TRBV7-3 and TRBJ2-5; TRBD2 aligns across 7 bases. The V gene's germline CDR1 is SGHTA and CDR2 FQGTGA. The CDR3 length is 14 residues. After removal of 1 base from V and 3 bases from J, the junction contained 2 bases not matched to a gene. The CDR3 spells CASSLSGGEETQYF. Here the CDR3 DNA reads TGTGCCAGCAGCTTAAGCGGGGGAGAAGAGACCCAGTACTTC.

The chain joins TRBV7-2 to TRBJ2-7; TRBD1 agrees at 10 bases. Germline CDR1 SGHTA, CDR2 FQGNSA. The CDR3 extends over 15 amino acids. V shed 5 bases, J shed 3 bases, and the junction held 7 bases outside the gene matches. CDR3 sequence reads: CASSTGGTGVYEQYF. The DNA for the CDR3 is TGTGCCAGCAGCACAGGGGGGACAGGGGTCTACGAGCAGTACTTC. Based on the CDR3 plus reference TRBV7-2 and TRBJ2-7, the full variable domain is GAGVSQSPSNKVTEKGKDVELRCDPISGHTALYWYRQSLGQGLEFLIYFQGNSAPDKSGLPSDRFSAERTGGSVSTLTIQRTQQEDSAVYLCASSTGGTGVYEQYFGPGTRLTVT.

This chain links TRBV4-1 with TRBJ1-2; 8 positions match TRBD1. Germline loops: CDR1 MGHRA, CDR2 YSYEKL. Germline trimming cut 3 bases from V and 7 bases from J; bases unmatched to any gene: 10. This CDR3 contains 15 residues. CDR3 nucleotides: TGCGCCAGCAGCCACCCGACAGGGGCCGCACCTGGCTACACCTTC. This translates into CASSHPTGAAPGYTF.

The count of this clone is one. CDR3 sequence: CASSSDRVGTEAFF. CDR3 nucleotide sequence: TGCGCCAGCAGCTCCGACAGGGTGGGGACTGAAGCTTTCTTT. The chain uses TRBV5-1 and TRBJ1-1, with 7 bases identical to TRBD1. The CDR3 extends over 14 amino acids. Germline CDR1 is SGHRS and CDR2 is YFSETQ. J gave up 5 bases and V 3 bases, and 7 bases lay outside the gene matches.

This chain joins TRBV9 and TRBJ2-7, with 7 nucleotides matching TRBD2. The junction had 9 bases not matched to a gene; V was cut back by 3 bases and J by 0 bases. The length of the CDR3 is 16 residues. CDR1 is SGDLS and CDR2 is YYNGEE in the germline V gene. CDR3 loop: CASSAGGGGSSYEQYF. The CDR3 coding sequence is TGTGCCAGCAGCGCCGGCGGGGGTGGGTCCTCCTACGAGCAGTACTTC.

The chain is built from TRBV7-9 and TRBJ1-2, with 8 bases lining up with TRBD1. Trimming at V came to 4 bases and at J to 4 bases, leaving 14 bases not matched to a gene. The CDR3 runs to 17 residues. Germline V gene sequence: CDR1 SEHNR, CDR2 FQNEAQ (reference sequence). The CDR3 protein is CASSSPPRGLKRYGYTF. The CDR3 DNA follows: TGTGCCAGCAGCTCCCCCCCCAGGGGGCTGAAGCGCTATGGCTACACCTTC.